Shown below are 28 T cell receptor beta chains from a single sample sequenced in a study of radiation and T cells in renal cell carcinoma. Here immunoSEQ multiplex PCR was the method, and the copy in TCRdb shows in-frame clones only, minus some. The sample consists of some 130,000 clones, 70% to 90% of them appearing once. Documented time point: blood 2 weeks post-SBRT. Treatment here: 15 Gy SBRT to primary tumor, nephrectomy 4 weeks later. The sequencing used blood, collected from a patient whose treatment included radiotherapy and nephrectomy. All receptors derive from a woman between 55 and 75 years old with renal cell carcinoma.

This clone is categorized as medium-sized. The CDR3 bases are TGTGCCAGCAGCTTAGTGGCTGGCGGGATTGGCGAGCAGTACTTC. Its protein is CASSLVAGGIGEQYF. This rearrangement joins TRBV11-1 to TRBJ2-7; a weak D match, TRBD2 (6 bases). With 1 base removed from V and 6 bases from J, the gap between germline ends came to 16 bases. CDR1 and CDR2 (germline): SGHAT, FQDESV (reference sequence). The length of the CDR3 is 15 residues.

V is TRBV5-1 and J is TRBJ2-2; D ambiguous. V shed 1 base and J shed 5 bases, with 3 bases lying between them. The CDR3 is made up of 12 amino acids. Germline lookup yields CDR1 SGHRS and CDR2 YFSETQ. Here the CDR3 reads CASSLKTGELFF. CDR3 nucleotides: TGCGCCAGCAGCTTGAAGACCGGGGAGCTGTTTTTT.

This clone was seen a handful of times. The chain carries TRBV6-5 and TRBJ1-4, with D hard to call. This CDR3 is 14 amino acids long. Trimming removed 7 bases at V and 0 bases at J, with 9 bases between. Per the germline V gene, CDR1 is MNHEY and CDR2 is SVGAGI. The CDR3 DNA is TGTGCCAGCAAGGACGGTGCAACTAATGAAAAACTGTTTTTT. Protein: CASKDGATNEKLFF.

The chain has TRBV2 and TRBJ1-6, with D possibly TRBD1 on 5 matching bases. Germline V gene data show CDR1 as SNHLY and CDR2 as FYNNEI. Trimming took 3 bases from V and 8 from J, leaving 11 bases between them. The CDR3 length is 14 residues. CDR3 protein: CASSEDINYSPLHF. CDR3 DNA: TGTGCCAGCAGTGAGGACATAAACTATTCACCCCTCCACTTT.

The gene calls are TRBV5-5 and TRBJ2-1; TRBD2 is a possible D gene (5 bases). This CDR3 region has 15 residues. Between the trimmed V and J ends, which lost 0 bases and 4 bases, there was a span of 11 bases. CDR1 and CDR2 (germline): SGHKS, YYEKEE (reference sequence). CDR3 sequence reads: CASSLANRGYNEQFF. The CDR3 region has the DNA TGTGCCAGCAGCTTGGCCAACCGGGGATACAATGAGCAGTTCTTC.

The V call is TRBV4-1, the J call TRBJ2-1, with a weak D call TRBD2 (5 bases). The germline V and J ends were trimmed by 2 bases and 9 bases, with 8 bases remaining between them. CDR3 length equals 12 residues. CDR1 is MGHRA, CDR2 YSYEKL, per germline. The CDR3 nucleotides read TGCGCCAGCAGCCAAAGTGGAGGTGAGCAGTTCTTC. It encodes CASSQSGGEQFF.

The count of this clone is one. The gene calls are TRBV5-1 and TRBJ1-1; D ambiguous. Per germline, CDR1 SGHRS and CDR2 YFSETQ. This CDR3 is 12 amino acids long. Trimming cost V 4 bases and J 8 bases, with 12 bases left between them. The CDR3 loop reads CASSPGEREAFF. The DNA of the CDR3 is TGCGCCAGCAGCCCCGGGGAAAGAGAAGCTTTCTTT.

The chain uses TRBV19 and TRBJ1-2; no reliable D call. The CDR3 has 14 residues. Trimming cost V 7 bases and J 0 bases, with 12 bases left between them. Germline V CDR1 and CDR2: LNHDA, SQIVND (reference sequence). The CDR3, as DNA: TGTGCCAGTATCTCTCGCAGCGCTAACTATGGCTACACCTTC. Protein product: CASISRSANYGYTF.

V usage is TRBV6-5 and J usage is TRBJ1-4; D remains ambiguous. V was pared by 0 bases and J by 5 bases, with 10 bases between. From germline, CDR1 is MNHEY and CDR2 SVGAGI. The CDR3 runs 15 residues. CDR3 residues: CASSYSNTLNEKLFF. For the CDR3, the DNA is TGTGCCAGCAGTTACTCGAACACATTAAATGAAAAACTGTTTTTT.

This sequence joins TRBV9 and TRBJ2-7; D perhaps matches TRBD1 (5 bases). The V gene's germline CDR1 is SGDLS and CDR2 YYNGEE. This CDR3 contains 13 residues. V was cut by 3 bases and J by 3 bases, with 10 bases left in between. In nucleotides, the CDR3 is TGTGCCAGCAGCGAATATGACAGCTACGAGCAGTACTTC. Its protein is CASSEYDSYEQYF.

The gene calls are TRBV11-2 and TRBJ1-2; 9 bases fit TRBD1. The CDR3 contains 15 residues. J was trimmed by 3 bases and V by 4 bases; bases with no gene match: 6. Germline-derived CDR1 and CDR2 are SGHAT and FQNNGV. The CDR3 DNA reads TGTGCCAGCAGCTCCCCGGGACAGGGATACTATGGCTACACCTTC. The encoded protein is CASSSPGQGYYGYTF.

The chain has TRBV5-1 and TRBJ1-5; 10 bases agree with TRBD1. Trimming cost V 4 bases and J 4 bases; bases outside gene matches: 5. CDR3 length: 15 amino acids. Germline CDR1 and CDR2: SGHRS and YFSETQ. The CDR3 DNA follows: TGCGCCAGCAGCCCTGGGACAGGGGTAAATCAGCCCCAGCATTTT. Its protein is CASSPGTGVNQPQHF. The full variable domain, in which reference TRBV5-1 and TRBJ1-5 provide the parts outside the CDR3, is KAGVTQTPRYLIKTRGQQVTLSCSPISGHRSVSWYQQTPGQGLQFLFEYFSETQRNKGNFPGRFSGRQFSNSRSEMNVSTLELGDSALYLCASSPGTGVNQPQHFGDGTRLSIL.

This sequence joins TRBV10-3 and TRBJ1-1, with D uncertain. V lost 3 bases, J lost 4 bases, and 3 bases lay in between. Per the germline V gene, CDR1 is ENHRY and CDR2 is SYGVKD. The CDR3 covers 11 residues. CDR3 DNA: TGTGCCATCAGTGACAGCACTGAAGCTTTCTTT. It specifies CAISDSTEAFF.

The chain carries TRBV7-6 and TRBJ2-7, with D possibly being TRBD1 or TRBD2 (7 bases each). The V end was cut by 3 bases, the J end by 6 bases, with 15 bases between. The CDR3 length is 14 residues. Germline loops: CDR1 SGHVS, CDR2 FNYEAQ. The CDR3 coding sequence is TGTGCCAGCAGCTTTACTCAGGGGGGGGTCGAGCAGTACTTC. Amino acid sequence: CASSFTQGGVEQYF.

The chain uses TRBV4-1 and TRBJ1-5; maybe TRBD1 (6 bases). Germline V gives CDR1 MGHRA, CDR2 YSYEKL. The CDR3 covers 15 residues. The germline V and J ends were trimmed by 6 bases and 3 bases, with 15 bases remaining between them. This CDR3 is CASRKSGGTNQPQHF. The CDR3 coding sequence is TGCGCCAGCAGAAAAAGTGGGGGCACCAATCAGCCCCAGCATTTT.

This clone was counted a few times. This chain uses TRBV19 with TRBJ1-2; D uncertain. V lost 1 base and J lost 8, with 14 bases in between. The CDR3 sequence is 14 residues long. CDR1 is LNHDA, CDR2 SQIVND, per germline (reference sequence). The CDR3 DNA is TGTGCCAGTAGTATAGCCGGGCAGGCTGGGGGCTACACCTTC. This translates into CASSIAGQAGGYTF.

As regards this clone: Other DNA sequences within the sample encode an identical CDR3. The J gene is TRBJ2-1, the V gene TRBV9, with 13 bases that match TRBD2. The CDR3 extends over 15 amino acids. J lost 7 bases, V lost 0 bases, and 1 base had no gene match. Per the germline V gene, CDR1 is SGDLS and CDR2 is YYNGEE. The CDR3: CASSVGLAGGNEQFF. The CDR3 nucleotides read TGTGCCAGCAGCGTAGGACTAGCGGGGGGTAATGAGCAGTTCTTC.

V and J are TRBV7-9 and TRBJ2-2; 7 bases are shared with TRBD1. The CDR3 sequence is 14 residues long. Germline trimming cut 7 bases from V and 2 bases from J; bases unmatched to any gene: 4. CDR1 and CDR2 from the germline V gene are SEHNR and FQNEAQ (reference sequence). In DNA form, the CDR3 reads TGTGCCAGCATCTACAGGGGAAACACCGGGGAGCTGTTTTTT. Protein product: CASIYRGNTGELFF.

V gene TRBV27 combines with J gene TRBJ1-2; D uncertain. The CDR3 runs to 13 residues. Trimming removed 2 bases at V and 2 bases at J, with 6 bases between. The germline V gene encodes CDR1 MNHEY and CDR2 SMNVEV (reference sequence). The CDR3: CASSLEQNYGYTF. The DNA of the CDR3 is TGTGCCAGCAGTTTAGAGCAGAACTATGGCTACACCTTC.

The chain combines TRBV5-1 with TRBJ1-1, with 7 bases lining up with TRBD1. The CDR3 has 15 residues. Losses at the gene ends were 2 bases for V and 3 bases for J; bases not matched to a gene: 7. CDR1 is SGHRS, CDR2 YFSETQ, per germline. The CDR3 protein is CASSFGTVQYTEAFF. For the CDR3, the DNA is TGCGCCAGCAGCTTCGGGACAGTACAATACACTGAAGCTTTCTTT.

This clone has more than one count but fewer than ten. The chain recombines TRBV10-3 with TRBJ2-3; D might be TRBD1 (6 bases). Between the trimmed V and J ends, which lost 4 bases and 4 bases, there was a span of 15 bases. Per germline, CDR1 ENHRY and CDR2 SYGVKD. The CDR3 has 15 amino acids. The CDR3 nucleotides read TGTGCCATCAGTGCGGTCAGGGGCACTCCAGATACGCAGTATTTT. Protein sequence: CAISAVRGTPDTQYF.

Here the CDR3 reads CASSYRQRGYEQYF. In DNA, the CDR3 is TGTGCCAGCAGTTACAGGCAACGGGGCTACGAGCAGTACTTC. The chain carries TRBV6-5 and TRBJ2-7, with D perhaps TRBD2 (5 bases). Germline CDR1 MNHEY, CDR2 SVGAGI. This CDR3 region has 14 residues. V was shortened by 2 bases and J by 3 bases, with 11 bases between the two germline ends.

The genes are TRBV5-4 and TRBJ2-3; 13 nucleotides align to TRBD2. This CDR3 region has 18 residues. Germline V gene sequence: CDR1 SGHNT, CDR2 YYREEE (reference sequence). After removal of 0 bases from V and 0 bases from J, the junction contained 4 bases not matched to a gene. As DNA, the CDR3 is TGTGCCAGCAGCTTGGGGCCGGGACTAGCGGGAAGCACAGATACGCAGTATTTT. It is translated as CASSLGPGLAGSTDTQYF.

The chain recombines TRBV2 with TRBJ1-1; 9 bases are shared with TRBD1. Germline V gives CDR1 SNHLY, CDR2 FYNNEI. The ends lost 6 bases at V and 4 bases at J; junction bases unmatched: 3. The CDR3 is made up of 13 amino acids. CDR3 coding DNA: TGTGCCAGCAGGGGACAGGGAGGCACTGAAGCTTTCTTT. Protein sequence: CASRGQGGTEAFF.

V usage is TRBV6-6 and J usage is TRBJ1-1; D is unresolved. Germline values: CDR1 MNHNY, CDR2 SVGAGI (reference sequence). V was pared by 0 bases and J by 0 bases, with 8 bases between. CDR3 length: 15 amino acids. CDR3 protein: CASSYSDGLNTEAFF. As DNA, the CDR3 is TGTGCCAGCAGTTACTCGGACGGATTGAACACTGAAGCTTTCTTT.

CDR3 sequence: CAWSVRQVGDGYTF. The CDR3 coding sequence is TGTGCCTGGAGTGTACGACAAGTAGGGGATGGCTACACCTTC. The chain carries TRBV30 and TRBJ1-2, with a tentative D call TRBD1 (5 bases). Trimming shortened V by 0 bases and J by 6 bases, and 14 bases separated the two germline ends. Germline lookup yields CDR1 GTSNPN and CDR2 SVGIG (reference sequence). The length of the CDR3 is 14 residues. Full variable domain (outside the CDR3, taken from reference TRBV30 and TRBJ1-2): SQTIHQWPATLVQPVGSPLSLECTVEGTSNPNLYWYRQAAGRGLQLLFYSVGIGQISSEVPQNLSASRPQDRQFILSSKKLLLSDSGFYLCAWSVRQVGDGYTFGSGTRLTVV.

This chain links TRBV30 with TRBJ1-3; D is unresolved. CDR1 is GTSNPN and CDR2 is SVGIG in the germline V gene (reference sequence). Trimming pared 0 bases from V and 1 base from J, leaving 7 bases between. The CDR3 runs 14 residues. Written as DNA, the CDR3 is TGTGCCTGGAGTGTCACAGAGTCTGGAAACACCATATATTTT. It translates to CAWSVTESGNTIYF.

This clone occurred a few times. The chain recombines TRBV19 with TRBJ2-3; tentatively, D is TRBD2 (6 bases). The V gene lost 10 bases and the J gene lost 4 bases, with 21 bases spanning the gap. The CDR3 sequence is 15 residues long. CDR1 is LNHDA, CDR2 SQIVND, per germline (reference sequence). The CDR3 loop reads CATRGTILLADTQYF. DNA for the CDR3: TGTGCCACCCGCGGGACGATTTTGTTGGCAGATACGCAGTATTTT.